This T cell receptor (beta chain) was sequenced in a study of cytomegalovirus exposure and HLA in healthy donors. PCR involved 60 Vbeta and 13 Jbeta primers. TCRdb's table, derived via immunoSEQ multiplex PCR, lists solely in-frame clones and lacks some. This table holds some 56,000 clones, about 80% found once. The CDR3 spans 13 residues. Looked up from germline, CDR1 is SGHTA and CDR2 is FQGTGA. Trimming removed 2 bases from V and 8 bases from J, with 12 bases in between. Donors showed nominal health when sampled, although they likely had unrecorded immune exposures. The V and J genes are TRBV7-3 and TRBJ1-1; D ambiguous. The sequence was obtained from a woman in her thirties or forties in good health and CMV-seronegative. Material for sequencing was PBMCs. The CDR3: CASSLGPNREAFF. For the CDR3, the DNA is TGTGCCAGCAGCTTAGGCCCGAACCGAGAAGCTTTCTTT.